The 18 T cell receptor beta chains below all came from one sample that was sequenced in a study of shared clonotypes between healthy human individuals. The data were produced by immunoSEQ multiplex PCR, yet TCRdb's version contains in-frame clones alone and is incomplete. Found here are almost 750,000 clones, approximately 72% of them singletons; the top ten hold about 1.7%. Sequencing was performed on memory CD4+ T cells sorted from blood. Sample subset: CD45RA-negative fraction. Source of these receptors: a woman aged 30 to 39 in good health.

For the CDR3, the DNA is TGTGCCAGCAGTCCTAGCGGGAATTATGTAAATGAGCAGTTCTTC. The encoded protein is CASSPSGNYVNEQFF. The chain employs TRBV28 and TRBJ2-1; 9 bases align to TRBD2. In germline, CDR1 is MDHEN, CDR2 SYDVKM. The CDR3 runs to 15 residues. Trimming cost V 5 bases and J 7 bases; bases outside gene matches: 9.

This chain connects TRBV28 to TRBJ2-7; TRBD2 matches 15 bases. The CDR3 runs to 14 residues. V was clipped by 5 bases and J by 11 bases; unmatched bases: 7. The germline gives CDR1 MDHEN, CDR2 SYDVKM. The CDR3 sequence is CASSPGLAGGRKYF. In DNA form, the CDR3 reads TGTGCCAGCAGTCCGGGACTAGCGGGAGGAAGGAAGTACTTC.

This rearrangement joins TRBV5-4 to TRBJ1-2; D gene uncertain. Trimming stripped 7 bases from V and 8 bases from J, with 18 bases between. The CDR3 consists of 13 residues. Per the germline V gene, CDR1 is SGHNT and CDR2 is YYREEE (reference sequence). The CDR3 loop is CASGPTYVNGYTF. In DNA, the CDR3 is TGTGCCAGCGGTCCTACCTATGTCAACGGCTACACCTTC.

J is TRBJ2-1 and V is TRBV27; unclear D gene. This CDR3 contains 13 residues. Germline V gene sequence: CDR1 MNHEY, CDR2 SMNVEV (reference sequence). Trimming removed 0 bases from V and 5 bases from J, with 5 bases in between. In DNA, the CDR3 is TGTGCCAGCAGTTTATCCAGCCACAATGAGCAGTTCTTC. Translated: CASSLSSHNEQFF.

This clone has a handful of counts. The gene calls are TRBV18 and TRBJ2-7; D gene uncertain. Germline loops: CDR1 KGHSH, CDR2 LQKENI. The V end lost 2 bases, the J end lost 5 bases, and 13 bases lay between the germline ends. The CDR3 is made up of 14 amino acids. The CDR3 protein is CASSPTQRSDEQYF. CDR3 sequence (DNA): TGTGCCAGCTCACCAACCCAGAGGTCCGACGAGCAGTACTTC. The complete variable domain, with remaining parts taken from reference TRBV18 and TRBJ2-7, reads NAGVMQNPRHLVRRRGQEARLRCSPMKGHSHVYWYRQLPEEGLKFMVYLQKENIIDESGMPKERFSAEFPKEGPSILRIQQVVRGDSAAYFCASSPTQRSDEQYFGPGTRLTVT.

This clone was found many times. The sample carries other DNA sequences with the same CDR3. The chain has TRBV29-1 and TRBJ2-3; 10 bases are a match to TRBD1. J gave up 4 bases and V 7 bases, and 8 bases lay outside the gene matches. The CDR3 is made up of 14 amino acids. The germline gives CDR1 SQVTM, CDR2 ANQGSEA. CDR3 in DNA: TGCAGCGCAGGGGGGACAGGGGTCGCAGATACGCAGTATTTT. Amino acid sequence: CSAGGTGVADTQYF.

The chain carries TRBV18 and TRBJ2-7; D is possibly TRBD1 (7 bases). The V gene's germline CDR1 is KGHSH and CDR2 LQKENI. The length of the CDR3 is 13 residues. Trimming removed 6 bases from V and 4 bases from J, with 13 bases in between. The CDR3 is CASSPGGSYEQYF. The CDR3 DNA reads TGTGCCAGCTCCCCAGGGGGGTCGTACGAGCAGTACTTC.

The CDR3 loop reads CASSPPPGRANYNEQFF. CDR3 DNA: TGTGCCAGCAGTCCCCCACCGGGACGCGCAAATTACAATGAGCAGTTCTTC. V gene TRBV27 combines with J gene TRBJ2-1; D might be TRBD1 or TRBD2, each matching 5 bases. In germline, CDR1 is MNHEY, CDR2 SMNVEV (reference sequence). V was trimmed by 5 bases and J by 4 bases, leaving 21 bases between them. The CDR3 contains 17 residues.

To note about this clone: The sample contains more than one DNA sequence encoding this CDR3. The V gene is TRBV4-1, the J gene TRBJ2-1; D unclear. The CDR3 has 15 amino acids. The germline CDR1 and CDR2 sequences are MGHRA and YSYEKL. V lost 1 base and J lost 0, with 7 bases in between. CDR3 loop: CASSQVGSSYNEQFF. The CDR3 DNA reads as TGCGCCAGCAGCCAAGTGGGTAGCTCCTACAATGAGCAGTTCTTC.

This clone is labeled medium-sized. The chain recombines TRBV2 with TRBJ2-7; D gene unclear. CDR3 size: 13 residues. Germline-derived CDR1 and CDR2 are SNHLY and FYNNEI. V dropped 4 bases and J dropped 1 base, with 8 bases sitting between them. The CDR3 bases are TGTGCCAGCAGTGCAGTGTTATCCTACGAGCAGTACTTC. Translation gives CASSAVLSYEQYF.

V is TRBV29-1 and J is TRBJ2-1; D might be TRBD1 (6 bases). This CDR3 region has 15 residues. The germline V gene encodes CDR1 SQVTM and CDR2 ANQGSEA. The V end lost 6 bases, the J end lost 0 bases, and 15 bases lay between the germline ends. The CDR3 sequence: CSVEPGTPSYNEQFF. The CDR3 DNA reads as TGCAGCGTCGAACCCGGGACACCCTCCTACAATGAGCAGTTCTTC.

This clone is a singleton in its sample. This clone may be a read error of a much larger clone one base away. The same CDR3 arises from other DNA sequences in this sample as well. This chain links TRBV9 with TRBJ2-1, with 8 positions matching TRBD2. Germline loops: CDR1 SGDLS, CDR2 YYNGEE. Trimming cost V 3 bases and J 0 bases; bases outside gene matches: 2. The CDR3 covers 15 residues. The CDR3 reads CASSASGSSYNEQFF. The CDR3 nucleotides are TGTGCCAGCAGCGCCAGCGGGAGCTCCTACAATGAGCAGTTCTTC.

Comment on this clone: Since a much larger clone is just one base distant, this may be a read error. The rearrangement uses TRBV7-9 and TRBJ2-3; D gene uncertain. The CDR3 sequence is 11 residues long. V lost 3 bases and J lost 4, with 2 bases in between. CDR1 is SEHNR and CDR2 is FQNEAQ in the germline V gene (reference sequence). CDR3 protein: CASSFSDTQYF. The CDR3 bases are TGTGCCAGCAGCTTTTCAGATACGCAGTATTTT.

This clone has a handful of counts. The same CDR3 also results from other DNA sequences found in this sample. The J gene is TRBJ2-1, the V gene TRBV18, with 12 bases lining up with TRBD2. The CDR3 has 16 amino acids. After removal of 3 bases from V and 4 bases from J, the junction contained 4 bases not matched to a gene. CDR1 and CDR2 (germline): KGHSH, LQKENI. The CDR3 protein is CASSPGGLAGYNEQFF. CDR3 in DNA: TGTGCCAGCTCACCTGGCGGACTAGCGGGATACAATGAGCAGTTCTTC.

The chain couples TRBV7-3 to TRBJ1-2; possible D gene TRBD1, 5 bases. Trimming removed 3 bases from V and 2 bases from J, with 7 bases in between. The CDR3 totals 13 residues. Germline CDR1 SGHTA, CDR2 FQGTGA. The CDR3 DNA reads TGTGCCAGCAGCTTTGACAGCAACTATGGCTACACCTTC. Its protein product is CASSFDSNYGYTF.

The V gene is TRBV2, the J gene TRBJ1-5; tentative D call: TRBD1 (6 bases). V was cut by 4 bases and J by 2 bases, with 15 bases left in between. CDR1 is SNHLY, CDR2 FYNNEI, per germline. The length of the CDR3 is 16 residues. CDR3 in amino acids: CASSGGANSGNQPQHF. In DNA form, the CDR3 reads TGTGCCAGCAGTGGGGGGGCAAACTCGGGCAATCAGCCCCAGCATTTT.

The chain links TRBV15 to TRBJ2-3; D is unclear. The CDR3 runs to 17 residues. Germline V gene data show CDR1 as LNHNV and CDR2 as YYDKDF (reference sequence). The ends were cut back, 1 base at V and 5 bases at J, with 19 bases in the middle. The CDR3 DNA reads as TGTGCCACCAGCAGAGGCGCGTCCTACGGAGTGGGAGATACGCAGTATTTT. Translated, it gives CATSRGASYGVGDTQYF.

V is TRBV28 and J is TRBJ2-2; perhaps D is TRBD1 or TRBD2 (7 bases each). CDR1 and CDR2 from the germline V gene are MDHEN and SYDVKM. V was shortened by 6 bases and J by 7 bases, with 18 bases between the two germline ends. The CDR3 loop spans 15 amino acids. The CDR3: CASRRRQGGIGELFF. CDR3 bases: TGTGCCAGCAGGAGACGACAGGGAGGGATCGGGGAGCTGTTTTTT.